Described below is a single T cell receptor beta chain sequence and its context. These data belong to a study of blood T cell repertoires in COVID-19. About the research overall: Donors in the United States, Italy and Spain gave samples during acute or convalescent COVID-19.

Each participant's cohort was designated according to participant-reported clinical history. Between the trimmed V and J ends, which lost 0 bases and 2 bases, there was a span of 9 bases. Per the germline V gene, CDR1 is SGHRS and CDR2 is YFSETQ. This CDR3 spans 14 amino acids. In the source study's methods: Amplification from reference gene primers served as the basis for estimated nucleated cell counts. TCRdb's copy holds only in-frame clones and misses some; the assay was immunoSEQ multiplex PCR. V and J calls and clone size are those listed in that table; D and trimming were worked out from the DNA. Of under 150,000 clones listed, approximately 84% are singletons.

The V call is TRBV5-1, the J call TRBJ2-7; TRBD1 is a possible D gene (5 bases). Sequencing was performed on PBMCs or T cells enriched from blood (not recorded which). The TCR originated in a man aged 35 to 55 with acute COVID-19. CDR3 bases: TGCGCCAGCAGCTTGGCACCCAGGGCCTACGAGCAGTACTTC. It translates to CASSLAPRAYEQYF.